This T cell receptor beta chain was sequenced in a study of blood T cell repertoires in COVID-19. About the research overall: Specimens from acute and convalescent COVID-19 originated in the United States, Italy and Spain.

The study drew participants aged about 18 to 95 years from 20 to 30 US areas. Participants had their cohort set by participant-reported clinical history. Profiled with immunoSEQ multiplex PCR; TCRdb holds only in-frame clones, not every one. The sample records 250,000 or so clones, around 90% being singletons. The source material was PBMCs or T cells enriched from blood (not recorded which). The TCR originated in a woman aged 40 to 50 who had been exposed to COVID-19.

CDR3 bases: TGCGCCAGCAGCCAACACAACACAGGGATCTCCTACGAGCAGTACTTC. Its translation is CASSQHNTGISYEQYF. This chain connects TRBV4-1 to TRBJ2-7; D is perhaps TRBD1 (6 bases). The CDR3 has 16 residues. Germline V lookup: CDR1 MGHRA, CDR2 YSYEKL. V dropped 2 bases and J dropped 0 bases, with 14 bases sitting between them.